A selection of T cell receptor beta chains follows, all from one sample in a study of shared clonotypes between healthy human individuals. The data were produced by immunoSEQ multiplex PCR, yet TCRdb's version contains in-frame clones alone and is incomplete. Of over a million clones detected, about 80% appear once; the ten largest clones hold approximately 0.5%. The sample taken for sequencing was memory CD4+ T cells from PBMCs. These receptor sequences come from a young man in good health. Some clones in this sample may be carry-over from other donors' samples. Both conserved end residues are part of each CDR3. Fields, in order: J gene, V gene, clone size, D gene, CDR3 protein, CDR3 DNA. A D gene is named only where the DNA matches it firmly. Some rows mark clone size as missing; the rest say once, few, many or name a class of expanded clone.

j_gene: TRBJ2-1
v_gene: TRBV28
abundance: -
d_gene: -
CDR3aa: CASSSGGQGGNEQFF
CDR3nt: TGTGCCAGCAGCTCCGGGGGGCAAGGAGGCAATGAGCAGTTCTTC

j_gene: TRBJ1-1
v_gene: TRBV18
abundance: few
d_gene: TRBD1
CDR3aa: CASSRQGQVDTEAFF
CDR3nt: TGTGCCAGCTCTCGACAGGGGCAGGTAGACACTGAAGCTTTCTTT

j_gene: TRBJ1-2
v_gene: TRBV2
abundance: few
d_gene: -
CDR3aa: CASSEGGAGVWNGYTF
CDR3nt: TGTGCCAGCAGTGAAGGAGGCGCTGGGGTATGGAATGGCTACACCTTC

j_gene: TRBJ1-1
v_gene: TRBV27
abundance: once
d_gene: -
CDR3aa: CASSPTGTRIRNTEAFF
CDR3nt: TGTGCCAGCAGTCCGACCGGGACACGAATTCGGAACACTGAAGCTTTCTTT

j_gene: TRBJ1-5
v_gene: TRBV30
abundance: -
d_gene: -
CDR3aa: CAWSVTRDREVEPQHF
CDR3nt: TGTGCCTGGAGTGTAACGAGGGATAGGGAGGTGGAGCCCCAGCATTTT

j_gene: TRBJ2-7
v_gene: TRBV11-3
abundance: -
d_gene: -
CDR3aa: CASRPAWGASYEQYF
CDR3nt: TGTGCCAGCAGGCCGGCGTGGGGGGCTTCCTACGAGCAGTACTTC

j_gene: TRBJ2-7
v_gene: TRBV5-6
abundance: -
d_gene: TRBD2
CDR3aa: CASRPYSGEYEQYF
CDR3nt: TGTGCCAGCAGGCCCTATAGCGGGGAGTACGAGCAGTACTTC

j_gene: TRBJ2-5
v_gene: TRBV5-1
abundance: -
d_gene: -
CDR3aa: CASSRQPAETQYF
CDR3nt: TGCGCCAGCAGCCGACAACCGGCAGAGACCCAGTACTTC

j_gene: TRBJ1-2
v_gene: TRBV19
abundance: -
d_gene: -
CDR3aa: CASSITPATGYTF
CDR3nt: TGTGCCAGTAGTATTACACCCGCAACTGGCTACACCTTC

j_gene: TRBJ2-3
v_gene: TRBV2
abundance: few
d_gene: TRBD2
CDR3aa: CASSESPSGINTDTQYF
CDR3nt: TGTGCCAGCAGTGAGAGTCCTAGCGGGATAAATACAGATACGCAGTATTTT

j_gene: TRBJ1-1
v_gene: TRBV28
abundance: few
d_gene: -
CDR3aa: CASSSQGGGTEAFF
CDR3nt: TGTGCCAGCAGCTCGCAGGGAGGGGGCACTGAAGCTTTCTTT

j_gene: TRBJ1-1
v_gene: TRBV10-2
abundance: -
d_gene: -
CDR3aa: CASFDSEAFF
CDR3nt: TGCGCCAGCTTCGACAGTGAAGCTTTCTTT

j_gene: TRBJ2-5
v_gene: TRBV15
abundance: -
d_gene: -
CDR3aa: CATSRSTEYQETQYF
CDR3nt: TGTGCCACCAGCAGATCGACAGAATACCAAGAGACCCAGTACTTC

j_gene: TRBJ1-4
v_gene: TRBV19
abundance: -
d_gene: -
CDR3aa: CARAPPDATNEKLFF
CDR3nt: TGTGCCAGGGCCCCGCCAGATGCAACTAATGAAAAACTGTTTTTT

j_gene: TRBJ1-5
v_gene: TRBV5-5
abundance: -
d_gene: TRBD1
CDR3aa: CASSPQGGFDQPQHF
CDR3nt: TGTGCCAGCAGTCCCCAGGGGGGGTTTGATCAGCCCCAGCATTTT

j_gene: TRBJ1-2
v_gene: TRBV27
abundance: many
d_gene: -
CDR3aa: CASTKRTEYYGYTF
CDR3nt: TGTGCCAGCACCAAGAGGACAGAGTACTATGGCTACACCTTC

j_gene: TRBJ2-4
v_gene: TRBV4-3
abundance: -
d_gene: -
CDR3aa: CASSQEDSENIQYF
CDR3nt: TGCGCCAGCAGCCAAGAGGACAGCGAAAACATTCAGTACTTC

j_gene: TRBJ2-5
v_gene: TRBV10-2
abundance: -
d_gene: TRBD2
CDR3aa: CASRRGKLETQYF
CDR3nt: TGCGCCAGCAGGCGGGGGAAGCTTGAGACCCAGTACTTC

j_gene: TRBJ2-7
v_gene: TRBV6-1
abundance: -
d_gene: TRBD1
CDR3aa: CASSVAGGVYEQYF
CDR3nt: TGTGCCAGCAGTGTGGCAGGGGGCGTTTACGAGCAGTACTTC

j_gene: TRBJ2-1
v_gene: TRBV29-1
abundance: -
d_gene: -
CDR3aa: CSVGVILYNEQFF
CDR3nt: TGCAGCGTTGGCGTAATACTCTACAATGAGCAGTTCTTC

j_gene: TRBJ1-5
v_gene: TRBV2
abundance: -
d_gene: -
CDR3aa: CASSEGPQQPQHF
CDR3nt: TGTGCCAGCAGTGAGGGCCCTCAACAGCCCCAGCATTTT

j_gene: TRBJ2-1
v_gene: TRBV27
abundance: few
d_gene: -
CDR3aa: CASSSSTGYSYNEQFF
CDR3nt: TGTGCCAGCAGTTCCAGTACAGGGTATTCCTACAATGAGCAGTTCTTC

j_gene: TRBJ1-6
v_gene: TRBV7-9
abundance: once
d_gene: -
CDR3aa: CASSLLQPNSPLHF
CDR3nt: TGTGCCAGCAGCTTATTACAACCCAATTCACCCCTCCACTTT

j_gene: TRBJ2-3
v_gene: TRBV10-3
abundance: -
d_gene: TRBD2
CDR3aa: CAISEPSGSDTQYF
CDR3nt: TGTGCCATCAGTGAACCTAGCGGGAGTGATACGCAGTATTTT

j_gene: TRBJ2-6
v_gene: TRBV5-1
abundance: -
d_gene: -
CDR3aa: CASSSYRISGANVLTF
CDR3nt: TGCGCCAGCAGCTCATACAGGATCTCTGGGGCCAACGTCCTGACTTTC

j_gene: TRBJ1-5
v_gene: TRBV7-9
abundance: -
d_gene: TRBD1
CDR3aa: CASSPGQGGQPQHF
CDR3nt: TGTGCCAGCAGCCCGGGACAGGGTGGTCAGCCCCAGCATTTT